A single T cell receptor beta chain is shown here with its context. CDR1 and CDR2 from the germline V gene are MNHEY and SVGAGI. This CDR3 spans 15 amino acids. Trimming stripped 6 bases from V and 2 bases from J, with 17 bases between. This specimen belongs to a study of T cell changes during pregnancy in multiple sclerosis. TCRdb's table, derived via immunoSEQ multiplex PCR, lists solely in-frame clones and lacks some. The data contain 35,000 to 50,000 clones, roughly 92% of them seen just once; the ten biggest clones take up 0.67%. The receptor comes from a female donor with multiple sclerosis, enrolled in a pregnancy study. The sample here was CD4+ T cells from peripheral blood mononuclear cells, taken in the first trimester of pregnancy. The chain employs TRBV6-5 and TRBJ2-7; D may be TRBD1 (6 bases). In DNA, the CDR3 is TGTGCCAGCAGCAGGGGCGCTTCCAACCCCTACGAGCAGTACTTC. This encodes CASSRGASNPYEQYF.